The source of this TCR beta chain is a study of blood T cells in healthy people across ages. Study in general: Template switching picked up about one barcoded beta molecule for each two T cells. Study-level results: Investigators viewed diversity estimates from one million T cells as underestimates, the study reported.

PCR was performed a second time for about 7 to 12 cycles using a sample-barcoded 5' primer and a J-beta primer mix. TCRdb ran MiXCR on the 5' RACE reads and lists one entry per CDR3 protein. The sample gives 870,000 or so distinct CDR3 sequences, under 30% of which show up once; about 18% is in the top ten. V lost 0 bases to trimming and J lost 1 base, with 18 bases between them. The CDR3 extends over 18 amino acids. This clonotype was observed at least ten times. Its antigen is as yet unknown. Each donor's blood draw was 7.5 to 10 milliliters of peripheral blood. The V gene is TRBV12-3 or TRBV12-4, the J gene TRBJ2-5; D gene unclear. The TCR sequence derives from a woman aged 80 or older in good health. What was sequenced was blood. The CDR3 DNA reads TGTGCCAGCAGTTTAGCGGGGTTACGAACAGATAGCCAAGAGACCCAGTACTTC. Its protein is CASSLAGLRTDSQETQYF.